The rows below give T cell receptor beta chains drawn from one sample of a study of human T cells and chemical hapten exposure. MiXCR, run by TCRdb on the RACE reads, gives a single entry per CDR3 protein. The table records roughly 190,000 distinct CDR3 sequences, 20% to 25% of them present only once. The starting material was whole blood, obtained in connection with sensitization to the hapten diphenylcyclopropenone (DPC). The receptors stem from a woman between 50 and 59 years old with alopecia areata. Some clones in this sample may be carry-over from other donors' samples. The CDR3 runs from the conserved cysteine through the conserved F or W. A D gene is named only where the DNA matches it firmly. Clone size is not always given. Where it is, it says once, few, many or a class for expanded clones.

DNA | CDR3 | V | D | J | size
TGTGCCAGCAGCCTAATTGAGGGAGGGCCCTACAATGAGCAGTTCTTC | CASSLIEGGPYNEQFF | TRBV5-6 | TRBD2 | TRBJ2-1 | few
TGTGCCAGCAGTGAATATCTACAGGGGGTGAACACTGAAGCTTTCTTT | CASSEYLQGVNTEAFF | TRBV25-1 | TRBD1 | TRBJ1-1 | .
TGTGCCAGTAGTACATCAAGACAGGGTCCTCATCCCTACGAGCAGTACTTC | CASSTSRQGPHPYEQYF | TRBV19 | TRBD1 | TRBJ2-7 | .
TGTGCCAGCAACCAAGGGGGCCGTCACGGCGGGGCTAATGAAAAACTGTTTTTT | CASNQGGRHGGANEKLFF | TRBV6-2/TRBV6-3 | TRBD1 | TRBJ1-4 | .
TGCAGTGCTAGAGGGGGTAGCGGGAGTAATCCCCTCGAGCAGTACTTC | CSARGGSGSNPLEQYF | TRBV20-1 | TRBD2 | TRBJ2-7 | .
TGTGCCAGCAGTGCGGGGACCGCCTATGGCTACACCTTC | CASSAGTAYGYTF | TRBV25-1 | . | TRBJ1-2 | few
TGTGCCAGCAGTTCGACAGGGATCCAGCCCCAGCATTTT | CASSSTGIQPQHF | TRBV12-3/TRBV12-4 | TRBD1 | TRBJ1-5 | few
TGTGCCAACAGCCAGAAGGGCTCTCCTGGAAACACCATATATTTT | CANSQKGSPGNTIYF | TRBV3-1 | . | TRBJ1-3 | .
TGCGCCAGCAGCTTGGCCGCCGGGGACAGTCACAATGAGCAGTTCTTC | CASSLAAGDSHNEQFF | TRBV5-1 | TRBD1 | TRBJ2-1 | .
TGTGCCAGCAGTGAATATCAGGGCAGGGCCACTGAAGCTTTCTTT | CASSEYQGRATEAFF | TRBV25-1 | . | TRBJ1-1 | .
TGTGCCAGCAGTTTCGGGGCGTCTAGCACAGATACGCAGTATTTT | CASSFGASSTDTQYF | TRBV12-3/TRBV12-4 | . | TRBJ2-3 | once
TGCAGCGTTGGGAGTGGTGGCTACACCTTC | CSVGSGGYTF | TRBV29-1 | . | TRBJ1-2 | few
TGCAGTGCTAGAGATTCGAGAGCGGGAGTATTCGATACGCAGTATTTT | CSARDSRAGVFDTQYF | TRBV20-1 | TRBD2 | TRBJ2-3 | few
TGTGCCAGCAGTGAACAGGGAAGCAATCAGCCCCAGCATTTT | CASSEQGSNQPQHF | TRBV6-1 | . | TRBJ1-5 | few
TGCAGTGCTAGAGAAACGGGAGGGAGGGAGCAGTACTTC | CSARETGGREQYF | TRBV20-1 | TRBD2 | TRBJ2-7 | .
TGTGCCAGCAGCCTGATGCGCAGCGGGACCATATACAATGAGCAGTTCTTC | CASSLMRSGTIYNEQFF | TRBV7-6 | TRBD2 | TRBJ2-1 | .
TGCAGTGCTACTTTAGCGGGAGTTATGGCAGATACGCAGTATTTT | CSATLAGVMADTQYF | TRBV20-1 | TRBD2 | TRBJ2-3 | .
TGTGCCAGCAGTTTCGAACCGGCTAGCGGGAGACAAGCCAAAAACATTCAGTACTTC | CASSFEPASGRQAKNIQYF | TRBV12-3/TRBV12-4 | TRBD2 | TRBJ2-4 | .
TGTGCCAGCAGCTCCCGTCTCGCTGAGCAGTTCTTC | CASSSRLAEQFF | TRBV3-1 | . | TRBJ2-1 | .
TGCAGCGTTGGACTAGCGGTATGGATGGATACGCAGTATTTT | CSVGLAVWMDTQYF | TRBV29-1 | TRBD2 | TRBJ2-3 | .
TGTGCCACCCCCCGCCTACGGGCGGATAAGTTCTTC | CATPRLRADKFF | TRBV10-3 | . | TRBJ2-1 | few
TGCGCCAGCAGCTTGGTCTTAGAGGGATCTGGCTACACCTTC | CASSLVLEGSGYTF | TRBV5-1 | . | TRBJ1-2 | .
TGTGCCAGCAGCCGCTCTTACAATGAGCAGTTCTTC | CASSRSYNEQFF | TRBV11-1 | . | TRBJ2-1 | few
TGTGCCAGCAGCTTACTGGCAGCGCCAGGGTACAACGAGCAGTACTTC | CASSLLAAPGYNEQYF | TRBV7-2 | . | TRBJ2-7 | .
TGTGCCAGCTCACAGGACGGCGATCAGCCCCAGCATTTT | CASSQDGDQPQHF | TRBV18 | . | TRBJ1-5 | few
TGTGCCAGCAGTGGGGACCGGGCAGGAAATTCACCCCTCCACTTT | CASSGDRAGNSPLHF | TRBV6-1 | . | TRBJ1-6 | few
TGTGCCAGCAGATTAGACAGGTTCTACGAGCAGTACTTC | CASRLDRFYEQYF | TRBV6-2/TRBV6-3 | . | TRBJ2-7 | few
TGCAGTGCTCACCGACCCCTAGATACAGATACGCAGTATTTT | CSAHRPLDTDTQYF | TRBV20-1 | . | TRBJ2-3 | .
TGTGCCAGCAGCTTAGTGTCAGAGACCCAGTACTTC | CASSLVSETQYF | TRBV7-9 | . | TRBJ2-5 | .
TGTGCCAGCAGCGCGAAGCCTTCAGGGAACACTGAAGCTTTCTTT | CASSAKPSGNTEAFF | TRBV3-1 | . | TRBJ1-1 | once
TGCAGTGCTGGGCGGACAGGGGCTGTTCAGCCCCAGCATTTT | CSAGRTGAVQPQHF | TRBV20-1 | TRBD1 | TRBJ1-5 | few
TGTGCCAGCATAGAAGCGGGAGGGCCAAGAAATGAGCAGTTCTTC | CASIEAGGPRNEQFF | TRBV27 | TRBD2 | TRBJ2-1 | .
TGCAGCGTTGATCCCCTTGTGGGGGGCCATGGCTACACCTTC | CSVDPLVGGHGYTF | TRBV29-1 | . | TRBJ1-2 | .
TGTGCCATCAGGGACCTTTTGAACACTGAAGCTTTCTTT | CAIRDLLNTEAFF | TRBV10-3 | . | TRBJ1-1 | few
TGTGCCAGCAGACCATTGGTCCAGCCCCAGCATTTT | CASRPLVQPQHF | TRBV21-1 | . | TRBJ1-5 | few
TGTGCCAGCGGGATCGAAAATATAGCGGGAGGGCAGTTCTTC | CASGIENIAGGQFF | TRBV25-1 | TRBD2 | TRBJ2-1 | many
TGCAGCGTCGACCAGGGGAGTGGGGAGACCCAGTACTTC | CSVDQGSGETQYF | TRBV29-1 | . | TRBJ2-5 | .
TGCGCCAGCTCCGGGACAGGGGCCGACAATGAGCAGTTCTTC | CASSGTGADNEQFF | TRBV5-1 | TRBD1 | TRBJ2-1 | .
TGTGCCAGCAACCTCGCCGGCACAGATACGCAGTATTTT | CASNLAGTDTQYF | TRBV6-6 | . | TRBJ2-3 | .
TGTGCCAGCAGCTTAGAACTAGCGGATGAGCAGTTCTTC | CASSLELADEQFF | TRBV11-2 | TRBD2 | TRBJ2-1 | many
TGTGCCAGCAGCAAGAGTAGGGGCAGGGGAGCCTACGAGCAGTACTTC | CASSKSRGRGAYEQYF | TRBV7-6 | . | TRBJ2-7 | few
TGTGCCATCAGTGATTTACGACTAGCGGGAATCTACGAGCAGTACTTC | CAISDLRLAGIYEQYF | TRBV10-3 | TRBD2 | TRBJ2-7 | .
TGCAGCGTTGAAGCCTCGGAGGGGACTGAAGCTTTCTTT | CSVEASEGTEAFF | TRBV29-1 | . | TRBJ1-1 | few
TGCAGTGCTAGAGGGGAGCGGGACTACGAGCAGTACTTC | CSARGERDYEQYF | TRBV20-1 | TRBD2 | TRBJ2-7 | many
TGTGCCAGCAGTTTCGTCGCGGGTCAAGAGACCCAGTACTTC | CASSFVAGQETQYF | TRBV12-3/TRBV12-4 | . | TRBJ2-5 | .
TGCAGTGCTCGTCGGACAGTTGTTTCCGATCAGCCCCAGCATTTT | CSARRTVVSDQPQHF | TRBV20-1 | . | TRBJ1-5 | .
TGTGCCAGCAGCCTTGGGACTAGCGGCCCCCTCTACGAGCAGTACTTC | CASSLGTSGPLYEQYF | TRBV3-1 | TRBD2 | TRBJ2-7 | many
TGTGCCAGCAGCTCAGGGGGCGCTGGCAATCAGCCCCAGCATTTT | CASSSGGAGNQPQHF | TRBV7-6 | TRBD1 | TRBJ1-5 | .
TGCAGCGTTGGTGGGCTGAGCGGAGGGAACATTCAGTACTTC | CSVGGLSGGNIQYF | TRBV29-1 | . | TRBJ2-4 | few
TGTGCCAGCAGCCAAGAAGGCAGGATCAAGTCTTTT | CASSQEGRIKSF | TRBV3-1 | . | TRBJ1-4 | .
TGCAGTTCCTCACAGGGGGGGAGCACTGAAGCTTTCTTT | CSSSQGGSTEAFF | TRBV20-1 | TRBD1 | TRBJ1-1 | many
TGTGTCAGCAGAGGGACAGGTCGAGCTTACGAGCAGTACTTC | CVSRGTGRAYEQYF | TRBV6-1 | TRBD1 | TRBJ2-7 | .
TGTGCCAGCAGCTTTAGGAGACAAGCTTCTAGCTCCTACAATGAGCAGTTCTTC | CASSFRRQASSSYNEQFF | TRBV11-2 | . | TRBJ2-1 | many
TGTGCCAGCAGCTTACCCGACAGGGGGCTCGGCACAGATACGCAGTATTTT | CASSLPDRGLGTDTQYF | TRBV5-5 | TRBD1 | TRBJ2-3 | .
TGTGCCAGCAGCTCGCTTGGACAGGGCGCTCATGGCTACACCTTC | CASSSLGQGAHGYTF | TRBV11-2 | TRBD1 | TRBJ1-2 | few